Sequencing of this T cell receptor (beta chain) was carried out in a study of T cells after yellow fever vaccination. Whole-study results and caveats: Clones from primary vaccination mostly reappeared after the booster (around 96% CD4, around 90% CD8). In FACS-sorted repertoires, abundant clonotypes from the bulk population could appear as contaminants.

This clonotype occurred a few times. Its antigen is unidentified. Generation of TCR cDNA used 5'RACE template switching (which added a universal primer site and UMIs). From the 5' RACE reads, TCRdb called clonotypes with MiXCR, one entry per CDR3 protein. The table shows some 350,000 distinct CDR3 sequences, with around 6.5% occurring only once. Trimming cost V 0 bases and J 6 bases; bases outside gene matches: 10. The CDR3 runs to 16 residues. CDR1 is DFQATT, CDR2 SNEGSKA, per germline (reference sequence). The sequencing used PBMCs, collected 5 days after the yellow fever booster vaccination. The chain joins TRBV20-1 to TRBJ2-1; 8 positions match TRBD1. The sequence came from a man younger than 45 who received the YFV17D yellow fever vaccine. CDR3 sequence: CSARDQGAGYVNEQFF. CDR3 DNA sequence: TGCAGTGCTAGAGATCAGGGGGCCGGGTACGTCAATGAGCAGTTCTTC.